Sequencing of this T cell receptor beta chain was carried out in a study of blood T cell repertoires in COVID-19. This clone showed up just a few times. The data were produced by immunoSEQ multiplex PCR, yet TCRdb's version contains in-frame clones alone and is incomplete. The data contain about 140,000 clones, more than 60% of them singletons. Germline V gene lookup returns CDR1 SGDLS and CDR2 YYNGEE. The CDR3 is made up of 15 amino acids. V dropped 3 bases and J dropped 2; count of bases not matched to a gene: 4. The chain recombines TRBV9 with TRBJ1-5; 8 positions agree with TRBD1. The receptor comes from a man older than 75 with acute or convalescent COVID-19. Sequenced sample: peripheral blood. The CDR3 sequence: CASSAGQGGNQPQHF. The CDR3 DNA is TGTGCCAGCAGCGCCGGACAGGGAGGCAATCAGCCCCAGCATTTT.